A selection of T cell receptor beta chains follows, all from one sample in a study of T cell repertoires in cytomegalovirus infection. TCRdb called the reads again in MiXCR, with one record for every CDR3 protein. Here the sample spans a few hundred thousand distinct CDR3 sequences, about 26% being singletons. The sequenced material came from PBMCs. The receptor source for this set is a human donor in good health (CMV status not recorded). Some clones in this sample may be carry-over from other donors' samples. Both conserved end residues are part of each CDR3. A D gene is named only where the DNA matches it firmly. Where a row states a size, it is once, few, many or the class of an expanded clone; other rows omit it.

j_call | clone_size | d_call | cdr3_length | v_call | cdr3_aa | cdr3_nt
TRBJ1-5 | . | . | 18 | TRBV7-9 | CASSPPGLEVSSNQPQHF | TGTGCCAGCAGCCCCCCGGGCCTGGAGGTTAGTAGCAATCAGCCCCAGCATTTT
TRBJ2-5 | many | TRBD2 | 17 | TRBV12-3/TRBV12-4 | CASSLGLAGGLQETQYF | TGTGCCAGCAGTTTAGGACTAGCGGGAGGACTCCAAGAGACCCAGTACTTC
TRBJ1-1 | many | TRBD1 | 18 | TRBV7-8 | CASSLVIVDRGSRTEAFF | TGTGCCAGCAGCTTAGTAATTGTTGACAGGGGGTCAAGGACTGAAGCTTTCTTT
TRBJ1-3 | . | . | 16 | TRBV19 | CASSIDLGTYGNTIYF | TGTGCCAGTAGTATAGACCTCGGGACTTACGGAAACACCATATATTTT
TRBJ1-5 | few | . | 14 | TRBV28 | CATAVGQRNQPQHF | TGTGCTACAGCAGTGGGACAAAGGAATCAGCCCCAGCATTTT
TRBJ1-2 | few | . | 14 | TRBV12-3/TRBV12-4 | CASNQGRRNYGYTF | TGTGCCAGCAACCAGGGGCGTCGGAACTATGGCTACACCTTC
TRBJ1-1 | few | . | 11 | TRBV12-5 | CASGLQGGAFF | TGTGCTAGTGGTTTACAGGGTGGAGCTTTCTTT
TRBJ2-3 | few | TRBD2 | 16 | TRBV6-1 | CASSVLSGKGTDTQYF | TGTGCCAGCAGTGTTCTTAGCGGGAAGGGGACAGATACGCAGTATTTT
TRBJ1-2 | few | . | 15 | TRBV10-3 | CAISGQDSSNYGYTF | TGTGCCATCAGTGGACAGGATTCGTCCAACTATGGCTACACCTTC
TRBJ1-4 | few | TRBD1 | 17 | TRBV7-2 | CASSLGQGGGANEKLFF | TGTGCCAGCAGCTTAGGACAGGGGGGAGGGGCTAATGAAAAACTGTTTTTT
TRBJ2-1 | . | . | 14 | TRBV11-2 | CASTIRTSGQEQFF | TGTGCCAGCACCATTCGGACCTCGGGCCAGGAGCAGTTCTTC
TRBJ2-5 | . | TRBD1 | 17 | TRBV6-5 | CASSLTPLTGGGQTQYF | TGTGCCAGCAGCCTAACCCCCCTTACAGGGGGCGGCCAGACCCAGTACTTC
TRBJ1-2 | . | . | 14 | TRBV28 | CASSLKLSNYGYTF | TGTGCCAGCAGTTTAAAACTTTCGAACTATGGCTACACCTTC
TRBJ1-2 | few | . | 13 | TRBV7-9 | CASSFQAFGGYTF | TGTGCCAGCAGCTTTCAGGCCTTCGGAGGCTACACCTTC
TRBJ1-2 | many | . | 13 | TRBV7-8 | CASSLTDSYGYTF | TGTGCCAGCAGCCTTACGGACAGCTATGGCTACACCTTC
TRBJ1-5 | . | . | 14 | TRBV19 | CASSISYSNQPQHF | TGTGCCAGTAGTATTTCCTATAGCAATCAGCCCCAGCATTTT
TRBJ1-3 | . | . | 17 | TRBV15 | CATSRDFGGQAGNTIYF | TGTGCCACCAGCAGAGATTTCGGGGGGCAGGCTGGAAACACCATATATTTT
TRBJ1-2 | . | TRBD1 | 14 | TRBV4-1 | CASSQLGQGRVYTF | TGCGCCAGCAGCCAGCTGGGACAGGGAAGAGTCTACACCTTC
TRBJ1-5 | . | . | 13 | TRBV7-6 | CASSGQAYQPQHF | TGTGCCAGCAGTGGGCAGGCTTATCAGCCCCAGCATTTT
TRBJ2-1 | few | . | 16 | TRBV5-6 | CASALWAVVGYNEQFF | TGTGCCAGCGCTTTGTGGGCGGTGGTCGGGTACAATGAGCAGTTCTTC
TRBJ1-1 | few | TRBD1 | 14 | TRBV30 | CASNTGGMNTEAFF | TGTGCCTCTAATACAGGGGGCATGAACACTGAAGCTTTCTTT
TRBJ1-6 | . | . | 12 | TRBV12-5 | CASARTDSPLHF | TGTGCTAGTGCCCGAACAGATTCACCCCTCCACTTT
TRBJ1-4 | . | . | 13 | TRBV11-2 | CASSLSSNEKLFF | TGTGCCAGCAGCTTAAGCAGCAATGAAAAACTGTTTTTT
TRBJ2-2 | . | . | 14 | TRBV10-3 | CAIQIGLRTGELFF | TGTGCCATCCAGATAGGGCTCCGGACCGGGGAGCTGTTTTTT